These 22 T cell receptor beta chains share one sample of origin, sequenced in a study of T cells in Graves' hyperthyroidism and ophthalmopathy. Amplification targeted TCR beta CDR3 regions from RNA transcripts. The TCR CDR3 first-round RT-PCR relied on the HTBI primer set. TCRdb ran MiXCR on the multiplex PCR reads and lists one entry per CDR3 protein. The sample comprises more than 350,000 distinct CDR3 sequences, about 15% of which are singletons, and 30% to 35% rests with the top ten. The sample consisted of blood. The origin of the receptors is a woman aged 30 to 39 with Graves' hyperthyroidism.

This clonotype was seen many times. The DNA for the CDR3 is TGTGCCAGCAGTTTGGACAGGGGTATCAATCAGCCCCAGCATTTT. It encodes CASSLDRGINQPQHF. The chain combines TRBV12-3 or TRBV12-4 with TRBJ1-5, with 9 bases identical to TRBD1. This CDR3 is 15 amino acids long. Trimming removed 3 bases from V and 3 bases from J; junction bases left unmatched: 3.

On this clonotype itself: This sequence may be a read error, since a much larger clone differs from it by one base. The chain couples TRBV7-8 to TRBJ2-1, with D possibly being TRBD2 (5 bases). This CDR3 contains 15 residues. Germline lookup yields CDR1 SGHVS and CDR2 FQNEAQ. This CDR3 is CAGSQNAGPYNEQFF. CDR3 coding DNA: TGTGCCGGCAGCCAGAATGCGGGTCCCTACAATGAGCAGTTCTTC.

This clonotype was observed a few times. The chain uses TRBV19 and TRBJ2-3; 8 bases match TRBD2. CDR3 length: 18 amino acids. Trimming took 0 bases from V and 3 from J; bases not matched to a gene: 11. The V gene's germline CDR1 is LNHDA and CDR2 SQIVND (reference sequence). The CDR3 here is CASSIDHTSGSGTDTQYF. The CDR3 DNA reads TGTGCCAGTAGTATAGATCATACCAGCGGGAGTGGGACAGATACGCAGTATTTT.

The chain couples TRBV7-2 to TRBJ2-3, with unresolved D. V shed 1 base and J shed 4 bases, with 15 bases lying between them. The CDR3 spans 16 residues. The germline CDR1 and CDR2 sequences are SGHTA and FQGNSA. CDR3 loop: CASSLGRAPWADTQYF. The DNA for the CDR3 is TGTGCCAGCAGCTTAGGACGGGCGCCGTGGGCAGATACGCAGTATTTT.

This clonotype was detected many times. The gene calls are TRBV27 and TRBJ2-2; TRBD1 might be the D (5 bases). Looked up from germline, CDR1 is MNHEY and CDR2 is SMNVEV (reference sequence). The CDR3 is 15 residues long. V was clipped by 1 base and J by 6 bases, with 12 bases between them. The CDR3 DNA sequence: TGTGCCAGCAGTTTATTGGGGCCCAGGGCCGGGGAGCTGTTTTTT. It is translated as CASSLLGPRAGELFF.

This clonotype came up many times. The DNA for the CDR3 is TGTGCCAGCAGTTCGACAGGGGGCCACTACGAGCAGTACTTC. Protein: CASSSTGGHYEQYF. V gene TRBV6-1 combines with J gene TRBJ2-7; TRBD1 matches 10 bases. This CDR3 has 14 residues. From germline, CDR1 is MNHNS and CDR2 SASEGT. The V and J ends lost 5 bases and 3 bases, in that order; junction bases with no gene match: 4.

In this sample, this clonotype turned up a few times. The V call is TRBV20-1, the J call TRBJ2-5; 14 bases are a match to TRBD2. J lost 3 bases, V lost 2 bases, and 14 bases had no gene match. CDR3 size: 19 residues. Per the germline V gene, CDR1 is DFQATT and CDR2 is SNEGSKA (reference sequence). The CDR3 nucleotides read TGCAGTGCTAGAAAGAGAAGACTAGCGGGAGGGTCGCTAAAAGAGACCCAGTACTTC. This encodes CSARKRRLAGGSLKETQYF.

This clonotype was observed many times. This rearrangement joins TRBV7-6 to TRBJ2-1; D not certain. The V end was cut by 1 base, the J end by 6 bases, with 13 bases between. Germline CDR1 reads SGHVS; CDR2 reads FNYEAQ. The CDR3 is 15 amino acids. CDR3 sequence (DNA): TGTGCCAGCAGCTTAGAGGTAGGAAGGGCCAATGAGCAGTTCTTC. Its translation: CASSLEVGRANEQFF. The full variable domain, in which reference TRBV7-6 and TRBJ2-1 provide the parts outside the CDR3, is GAGVSQSPRYKVTKRGQDVALRCDPISGHVSLYWYRQALGQGPEFLTYFNYEAQQDKSGLPNDRFSAERPEGSISTLTIQRTEQRDSAMYRCASSLEVGRANEQFFGPGTRLTVL.

This chain links TRBV28 with TRBJ1-3; D unresolved. Germline CDR1 and CDR2: MDHEN and SYDVKM. The ends were cut back, 4 bases at V and 7 bases at J, with 11 bases in the middle. This CDR3 comprises 13 residues. The DNA of the CDR3 is TGTGCCAGCAGTTCGGACTGGAGGAACACCATATATTTT. The encoded protein is CASSSDWRNTIYF.

This clonotype has a count of ten or more. The J gene is TRBJ2-2, the V gene TRBV6-5; 10 positions match TRBD2. CDR1 is MNHEY and CDR2 is SVGAGI in the germline V gene. The CDR3 is 17 residues long. V was pared by 0 bases and J by 3 bases, with 4 bases of the junction left unmatched. The CDR3 spells CASSYSLAGVDTGELFF. The CDR3 DNA is TGTGCCAGCAGTTACTCGCTAGCGGGAGTGGACACCGGGGAGCTGTTTTTT.

There are many counts of this clonotype. The rearrangement uses TRBV7-2 and TRBJ1-2; D remains unclear. Germline V lookup: CDR1 SGHTA, CDR2 FQGNSA. The CDR3 runs to 14 residues. The ends were cut back, 1 base at V and 2 bases at J, with 8 bases in the middle. The CDR3 protein is CASSLVPSNYGYTF. The DNA of the CDR3 is TGTGCCAGCAGCTTAGTGCCATCCAACTATGGCTACACCTTC.

This clonotype came up a few times. The chain employs TRBV20-1 and TRBJ1-1, with 9 bases lining up with TRBD1. Germline lookup yields CDR1 DFQATT and CDR2 SNEGSKA (reference sequence). The CDR3 has 14 amino acids. Losses at the gene ends were 5 bases for V and 5 bases for J; bases not matched to a gene: 9. CDR3 nucleotides: TGCAGTGCTCAGGGACAGGGAAAAACTACTGAAGCTTTCTTT. This translates into CSAQGQGKTTEAFF.

This clonotype was seen a few times. V usage is TRBV6-2 or TRBV6-3 and J usage is TRBJ1-5, with 7 bases identical to TRBD1. Unmatched junction bases numbered 12, after V lost 7 bases and J lost 6 bases. The CDR3 extends over 15 amino acids. Germline assignment: CDR1 MNHEY and CDR2 SVGEGT. The CDR3 is CASTEEGANPQPQHF. Here the CDR3 DNA reads TGTGCCAGCACCGAAGAGGGGGCCAACCCTCAGCCCCAGCATTTT.

The rearrangement uses TRBV20-1 and TRBJ1-3, with 9 bases lining up with TRBD1. Looked up from germline, CDR1 is DFQATT and CDR2 is SNEGSKA (reference sequence). With V trimmed by 6 bases and J by 3 bases, 6 bases remained unmatched. The CDR3 is 14 residues long. CDR3: CSAATGGGGNTIYF. As DNA, the CDR3 is TGCAGTGCGGCGACAGGGGGAGGTGGAAACACCATATATTTT.

This clonotype was observed many times. The chain carries TRBV28 and TRBJ1-2; TRBD1 matches at 10 bases. With 7 bases clipped from V and 6 bases from J, the junction kept 11 bases outside the gene matches. This CDR3 is 15 amino acids long. The germline gives CDR1 MDHEN, CDR2 SYDVKM. CDR3 bases: TGTGCCAGCACCCCCGGGACAGGGGAGTTCGATGGCTACACCTTC. Protein sequence: CASTPGTGEFDGYTF.

In its sample, this clonotype was seen many times. The chain joins TRBV5-6 to TRBJ2-1; D may match TRBD1 or TRBD2 (5 bases each). Trimming removed 2 bases from V and 0 bases from J, with 15 bases in between. CDR1 is SGHDT, CDR2 YYEEEE, per germline. This CDR3 comprises 17 residues. CDR3 in amino acids: CASSLPGSASSYNEQFF. CDR3 in DNA: TGTGCCAGCAGCTTACCAGGGAGCGCCAGCTCCTACAATGAGCAGTTCTTC.

This clonotype was counted only a few times. The chain employs TRBV30 and TRBJ2-6; no clear D gene. The CDR3 is 14 residues long. Trimming took off 3 bases at V and 0 bases at J, with 6 bases between the two ends. Germline V gene lookup returns CDR1 GTSNPN and CDR2 SVGIG (reference sequence). The DNA of the CDR3 is TGTGCCTGGAGAGGGCTCTCTGGGGCCAACGTCCTGACTTTC. Its protein is CAWRGLSGANVLTF.

This clonotype was seen more than once but under ten times. The chain has TRBV7-3 and TRBJ2-6; D perhaps matches TRBD2 (6 bases). The V and J ends lost 0 bases and 0 bases respectively, with 12 bases between them. Germline V CDR1 and CDR2: SGHTA, FQGTGA. This CDR3 is built from 18 residues. The CDR3 here is CASSLTGGRSSGANVLTF. The CDR3 DNA reads as TGTGCCAGCAGCTTAACCGGAGGGAGAAGCTCTGGGGCCAACGTCCTGACTTTC.

This clonotype was recorded at least ten times. The V and J genes are TRBV3-1 and TRBJ2-5, with TRBD2 matching over 8 bases. This CDR3 spans 16 amino acids. V lost 1 base to trimming and J lost 7 bases; unmatched junction nucleotides: 11. Germline lookup yields CDR1 LGHDT and CDR2 YNNKEL (reference sequence). CDR3 nucleotides: TGTGCCAGCAGCCAAGTCACGGGAGGGGTCATTGGGACCCAGTACTTC. Its translation: CASSQVTGGVIGTQYF.

This clonotype was found many times. The chain uses TRBV2 and TRBJ2-7; 7 nucleotides match TRBD2. The CDR3 runs to 15 residues. The germline CDR1 and CDR2 sequences are SNHLY and FYNNEI. V dropped 2 bases and J dropped 2; count of bases not matched to a gene: 6. The CDR3 is CASSESAGTTYEQYF. The CDR3 region has the DNA TGTGCCAGCAGTGAAAGCGCCGGGACTACCTACGAGCAGTACTTC. Based on the CDR3 plus reference TRBV2 and TRBJ2-7, the full variable domain is EPEVTQTPSHQVTQMGQEVILRCVPISNHLYFYWYRQILGQKVEFLVSFYNNEISEKSEIFDDQFSVERPDGSNFTLKIRSTKLEDSAMYFCASSESAGTTYEQYFGPGTRLTVT.

This clonotype was seen ten or more times. CDR3 residues: CASTPWGSQETQYF. The CDR3 nucleotides read TGTGCCAGCACGCCCTGGGGCTCACAAGAGACCCAGTACTTC. V is TRBV6-2 or TRBV6-3 and J is TRBJ2-5; tentatively, D is TRBD1 (5 bases). V lost 7 bases to trimming and J lost 2 bases, with 14 bases between them. This CDR3 is built from 14 residues. The germline CDR1 and CDR2 sequences are MNHEY and SVGEGT.

This clonotype was recorded at least ten times. The genes are TRBV6-1 and TRBJ1-5; 9 bases match TRBD1. Per germline, CDR1 MNHNS and CDR2 SASEGT. The CDR3 runs to 15 residues. Trimming cost V 8 bases and J 5 bases; bases outside gene matches: 10. CDR3 region: CASSPGGQGHQPQHF. The DNA for the CDR3 is TGTGCCAGCTCCCCTGGGGGACAGGGCCATCAGCCCCAGCATTTT.